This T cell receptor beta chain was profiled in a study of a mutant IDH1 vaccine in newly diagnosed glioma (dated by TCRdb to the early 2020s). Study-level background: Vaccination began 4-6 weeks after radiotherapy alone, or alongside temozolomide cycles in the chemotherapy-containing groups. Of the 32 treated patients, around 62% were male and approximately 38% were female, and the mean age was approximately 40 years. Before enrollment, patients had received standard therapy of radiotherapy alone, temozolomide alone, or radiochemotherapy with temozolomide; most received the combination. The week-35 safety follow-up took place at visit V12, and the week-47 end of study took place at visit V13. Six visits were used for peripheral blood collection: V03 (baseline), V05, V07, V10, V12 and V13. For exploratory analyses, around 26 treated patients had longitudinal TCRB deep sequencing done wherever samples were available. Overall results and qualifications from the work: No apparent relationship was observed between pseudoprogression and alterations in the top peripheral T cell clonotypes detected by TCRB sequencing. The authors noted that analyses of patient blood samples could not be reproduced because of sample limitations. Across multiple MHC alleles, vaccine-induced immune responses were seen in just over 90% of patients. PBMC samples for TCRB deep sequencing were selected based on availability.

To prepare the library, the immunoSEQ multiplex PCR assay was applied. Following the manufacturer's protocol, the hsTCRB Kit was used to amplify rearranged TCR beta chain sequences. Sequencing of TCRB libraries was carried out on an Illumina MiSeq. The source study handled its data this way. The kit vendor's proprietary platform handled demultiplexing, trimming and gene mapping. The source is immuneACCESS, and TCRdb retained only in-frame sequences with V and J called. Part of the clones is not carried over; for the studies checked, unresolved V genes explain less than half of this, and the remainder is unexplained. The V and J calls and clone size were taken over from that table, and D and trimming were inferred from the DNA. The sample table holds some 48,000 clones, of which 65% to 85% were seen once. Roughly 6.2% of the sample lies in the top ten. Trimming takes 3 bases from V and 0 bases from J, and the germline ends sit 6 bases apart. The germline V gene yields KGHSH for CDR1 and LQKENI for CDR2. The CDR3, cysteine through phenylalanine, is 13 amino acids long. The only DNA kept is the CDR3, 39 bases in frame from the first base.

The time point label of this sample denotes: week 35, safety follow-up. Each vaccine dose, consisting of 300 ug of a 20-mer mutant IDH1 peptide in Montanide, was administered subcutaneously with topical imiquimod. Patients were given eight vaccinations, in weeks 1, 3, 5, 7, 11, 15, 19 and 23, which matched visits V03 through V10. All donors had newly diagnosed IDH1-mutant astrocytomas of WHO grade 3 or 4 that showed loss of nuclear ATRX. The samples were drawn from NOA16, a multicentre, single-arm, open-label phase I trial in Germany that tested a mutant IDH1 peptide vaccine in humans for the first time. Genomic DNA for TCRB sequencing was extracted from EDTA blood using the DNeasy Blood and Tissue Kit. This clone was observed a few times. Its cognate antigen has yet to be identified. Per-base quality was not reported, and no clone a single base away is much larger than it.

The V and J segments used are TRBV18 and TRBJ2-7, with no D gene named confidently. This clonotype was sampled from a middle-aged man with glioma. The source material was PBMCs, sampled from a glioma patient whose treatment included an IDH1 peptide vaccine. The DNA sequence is TGTGCCAGCTCACCGGCGAGCTCCTACGAGCAGTACTTC. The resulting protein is CASSPASSYEQYF.